This T cell receptor (beta chain) was retrieved from a study of blood T cell repertoires in COVID-19. Study in general: Spain, Italy and the United States supplied samples that represented acute and convalescent COVID-19. T cells, B-cell-depleted T cells, or PBMCs supplied cDNA or gDNA.

This clone was seen only a few times. In the source study's methods: Estimation of nucleated cell counts relied on the amplification of reference gene primers. Repertoires were generated with immunoSEQ multiplex PCR, while TCRdb's copy carries only in-frame clones and drops some. From that table come the V and J calls and clone size; the DNA was used to work out D and trimming. This table has about 44,000 clones, more than 75% appearing once. Trimming took 1 base from V and 6 from J; bases not matched to a gene: 5. In germline, CDR1 is LNHNV, CDR2 YYDKDF (reference sequence). This CDR3 is 15 amino acids long.

The gene calls are TRBV15 and TRBJ2-1, with 8 bases that match TRBD1. The sample was peripheral blood. The receptor comes from a human donor in a cohort sampled during active COVID-19. Here the CDR3 reads CATSRGQGAVNEQFF. The CDR3 region has the DNA TGTGCCACCAGCAGAGGGCAGGGGGCTGTCAATGAGCAGTTCTTC.